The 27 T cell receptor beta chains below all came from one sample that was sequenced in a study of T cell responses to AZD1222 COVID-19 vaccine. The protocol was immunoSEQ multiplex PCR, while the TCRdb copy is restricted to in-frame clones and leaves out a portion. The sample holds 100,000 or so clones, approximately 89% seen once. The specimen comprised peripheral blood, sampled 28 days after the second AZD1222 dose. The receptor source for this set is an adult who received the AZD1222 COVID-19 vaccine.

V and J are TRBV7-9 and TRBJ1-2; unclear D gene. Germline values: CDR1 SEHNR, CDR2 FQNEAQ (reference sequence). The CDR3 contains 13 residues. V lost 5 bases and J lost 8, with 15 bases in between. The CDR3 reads CASSLPWGGGYTF. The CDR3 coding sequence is TGTGCCAGCAGCCTCCCCTGGGGAGGGGGCTACACCTTC.

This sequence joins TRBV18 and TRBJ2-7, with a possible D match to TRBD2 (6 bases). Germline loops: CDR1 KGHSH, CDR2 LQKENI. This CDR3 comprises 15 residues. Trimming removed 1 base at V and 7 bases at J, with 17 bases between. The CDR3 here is CASSPLDSGAGEQYF. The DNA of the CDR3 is TGTGCCAGCTCACCACTTGACAGTGGGGCGGGGGAGCAGTACTTC.

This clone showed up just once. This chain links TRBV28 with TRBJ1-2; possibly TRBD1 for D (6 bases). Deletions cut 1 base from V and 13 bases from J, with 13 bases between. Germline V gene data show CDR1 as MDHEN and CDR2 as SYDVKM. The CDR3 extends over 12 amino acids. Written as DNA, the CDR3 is TGTGCCAGCAGTTTATCGGTTCAGGGGAGCACCTTC. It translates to CASSLSVQGSTF.

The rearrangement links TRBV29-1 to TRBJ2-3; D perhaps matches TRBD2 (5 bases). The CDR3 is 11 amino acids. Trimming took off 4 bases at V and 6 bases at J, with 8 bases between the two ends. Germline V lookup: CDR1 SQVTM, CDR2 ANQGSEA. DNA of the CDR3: TGCAGCGTTGGACTAACGGATACGCAGTATTTT. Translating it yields CSVGLTDTQYF.

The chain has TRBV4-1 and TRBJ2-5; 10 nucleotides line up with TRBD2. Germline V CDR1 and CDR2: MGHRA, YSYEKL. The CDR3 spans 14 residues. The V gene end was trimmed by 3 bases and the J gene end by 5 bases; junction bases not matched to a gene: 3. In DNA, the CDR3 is TGCGCCAGCAGCCAGCTAGCGGGGGTGGAGACCCAGTACTTC. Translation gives CASSQLAGVETQYF.

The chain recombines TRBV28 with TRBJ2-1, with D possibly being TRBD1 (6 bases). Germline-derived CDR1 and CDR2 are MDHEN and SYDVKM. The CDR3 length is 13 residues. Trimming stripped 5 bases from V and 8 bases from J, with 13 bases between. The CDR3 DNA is TGTGCCAGCAGTCGGACAGCCCCCCATGAGCAGTTCTTC. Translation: CASSRTAPHEQFF.

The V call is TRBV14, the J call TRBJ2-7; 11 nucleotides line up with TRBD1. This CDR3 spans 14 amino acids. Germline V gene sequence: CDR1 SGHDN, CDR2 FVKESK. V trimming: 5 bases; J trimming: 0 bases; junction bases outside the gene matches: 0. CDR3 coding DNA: TGTGCCAGCAGCGGGACAGGGGGCTCCTACGAGCAGTACTTC. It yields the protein CASSGTGGSYEQYF.

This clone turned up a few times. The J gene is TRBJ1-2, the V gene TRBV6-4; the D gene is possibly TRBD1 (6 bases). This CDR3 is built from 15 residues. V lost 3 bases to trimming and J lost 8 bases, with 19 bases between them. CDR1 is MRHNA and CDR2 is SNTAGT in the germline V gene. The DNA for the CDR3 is TGTGCCAGCAGTGAGACTCCTAACACAGGGAGCGGCTACACCTTC. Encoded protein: CASSETPNTGSGYTF.

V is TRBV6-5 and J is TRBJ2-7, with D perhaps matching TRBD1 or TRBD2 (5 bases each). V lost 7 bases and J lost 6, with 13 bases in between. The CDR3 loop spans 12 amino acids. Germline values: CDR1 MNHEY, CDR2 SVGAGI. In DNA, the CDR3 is TGTGCCAGCACCAGAGGGGTAAGCGAGCAGTACTTC. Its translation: CASTRGVSEQYF.

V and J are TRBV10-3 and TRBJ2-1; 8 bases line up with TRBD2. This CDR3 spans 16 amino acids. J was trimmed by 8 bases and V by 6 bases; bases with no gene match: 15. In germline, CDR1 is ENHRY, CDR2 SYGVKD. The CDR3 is CAISPGGVGFLDEQFF. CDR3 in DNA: TGTGCCATCAGCCCGGGGGGGGTTGGGTTTTTGGATGAGCAGTTCTTC.

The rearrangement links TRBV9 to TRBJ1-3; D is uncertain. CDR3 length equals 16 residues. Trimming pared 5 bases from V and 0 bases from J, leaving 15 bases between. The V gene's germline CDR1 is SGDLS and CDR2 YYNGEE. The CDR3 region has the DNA TGTGCCAGCAGTTATGACGAGGGTGGCTCTGGAAACACCATATATTTT. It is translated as CASSYDEGGSGNTIYF.

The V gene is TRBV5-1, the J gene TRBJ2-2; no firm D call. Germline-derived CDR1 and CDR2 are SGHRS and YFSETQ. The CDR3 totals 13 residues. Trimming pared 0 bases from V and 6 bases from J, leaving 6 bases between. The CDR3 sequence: CASSLVAAGELFF. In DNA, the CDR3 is TGCGCCAGCAGCTTGGTGGCAGCCGGGGAGCTGTTTTTT.

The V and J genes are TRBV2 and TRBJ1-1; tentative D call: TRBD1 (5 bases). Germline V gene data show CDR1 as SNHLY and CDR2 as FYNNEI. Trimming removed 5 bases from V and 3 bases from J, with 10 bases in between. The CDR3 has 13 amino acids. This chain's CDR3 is CASSFGGDTEAFF. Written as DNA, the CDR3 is TGTGCCAGCAGTTTCGGGGGGGACACTGAAGCTTTCTTT.

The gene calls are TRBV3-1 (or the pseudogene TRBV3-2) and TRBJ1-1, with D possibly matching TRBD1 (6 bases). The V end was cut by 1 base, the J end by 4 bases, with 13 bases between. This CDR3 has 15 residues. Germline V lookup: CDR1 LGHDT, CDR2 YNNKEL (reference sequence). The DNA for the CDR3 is TGTGCCAGCAGCCAAGGGGGCAGGGGTCCCACTGAAGCTTTCTTT. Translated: CASSQGGRGPTEAFF.

The CDR3 spells CASSQSWGVGYTIYF. In DNA, the CDR3 is TGCGCCAGCAGCCAATCTTGGGGGGTAGGGTACACCATATATTTT. This chain links TRBV4-1 with TRBJ1-3; D might be TRBD1 (5 bases). Germline V lookup: CDR1 MGHRA, CDR2 YSYEKL. This CDR3 spans 15 amino acids. V was shortened by 2 bases and J by 8 bases, with 16 bases between the two germline ends.

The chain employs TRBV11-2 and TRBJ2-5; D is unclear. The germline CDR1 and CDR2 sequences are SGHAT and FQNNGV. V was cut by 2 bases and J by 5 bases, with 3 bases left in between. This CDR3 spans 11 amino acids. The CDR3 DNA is TGTGCCAGCAGCTTAAAGGAGACCCAGTACTTC. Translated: CASSLKETQYF. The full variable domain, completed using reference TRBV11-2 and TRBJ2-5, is EAGVAQSPRYKIIEKRQSVAFWCNPISGHATLYWYQQILGQGPKLLIQFQNNGVVDDSQLPKDRFSAERLKGVDSTLKIQPAKLEDSAVYLCASSLKETQYFGPGTRLLVL.

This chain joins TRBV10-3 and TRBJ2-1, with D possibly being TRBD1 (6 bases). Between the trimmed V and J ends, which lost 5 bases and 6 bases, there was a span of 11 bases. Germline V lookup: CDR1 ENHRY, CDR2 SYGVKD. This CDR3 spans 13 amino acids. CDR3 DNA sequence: TGTGCCATCAGTATAGGGACAAGCAATGAGCAGTTCTTC. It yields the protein CAISIGTSNEQFF.

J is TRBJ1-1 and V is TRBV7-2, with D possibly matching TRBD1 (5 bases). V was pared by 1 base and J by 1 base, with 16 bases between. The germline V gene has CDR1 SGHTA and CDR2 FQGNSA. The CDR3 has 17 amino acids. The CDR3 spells CASSLGGWAGRNTEAFF. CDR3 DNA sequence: TGTGCCAGCAGCTTAGGGGGTTGGGCAGGGAGGAACACTGAAGCTTTCTTT.

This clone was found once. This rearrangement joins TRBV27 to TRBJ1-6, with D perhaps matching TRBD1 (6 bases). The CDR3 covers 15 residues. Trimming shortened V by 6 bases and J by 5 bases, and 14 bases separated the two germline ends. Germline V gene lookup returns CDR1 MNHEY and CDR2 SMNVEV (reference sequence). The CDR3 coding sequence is TGTGCCAGCAGAGGAGGACAGAGGGATAATTCACCCCTCCACTTT. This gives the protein CASRGGQRDNSPLHF.

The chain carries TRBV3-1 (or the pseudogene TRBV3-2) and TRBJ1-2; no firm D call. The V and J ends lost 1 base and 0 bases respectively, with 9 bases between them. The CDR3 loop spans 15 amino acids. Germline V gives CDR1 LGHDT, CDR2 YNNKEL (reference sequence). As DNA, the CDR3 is TGTGCCAGCAGCCAAGCCCCAAAGGCTAACTATGGCTACACCTTC. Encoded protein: CASSQAPKANYGYTF.

The CDR3 loop is CSVGIEGGYTF. CDR3 nucleotides: TGCAGCGTTGGGATCGAGGGAGGCTACACCTTC. The chain is built from TRBV29-1 and TRBJ1-2; D not certain. CDR1 SQVTM and CDR2 ANQGSEA come from the germline V gene. V shed 4 bases and J shed 8 bases, with 11 bases lying between them. The CDR3 totals 11 residues.

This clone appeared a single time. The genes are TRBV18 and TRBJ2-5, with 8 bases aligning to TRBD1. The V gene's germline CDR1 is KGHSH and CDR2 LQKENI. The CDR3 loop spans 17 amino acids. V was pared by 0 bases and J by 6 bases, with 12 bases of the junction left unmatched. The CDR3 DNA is TGTGCCAGCTCACCACCGAAGGGAGAGGACAGGGTCAAGACCCAGTACTTC. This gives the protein CASSPPKGEDRVKTQYF.

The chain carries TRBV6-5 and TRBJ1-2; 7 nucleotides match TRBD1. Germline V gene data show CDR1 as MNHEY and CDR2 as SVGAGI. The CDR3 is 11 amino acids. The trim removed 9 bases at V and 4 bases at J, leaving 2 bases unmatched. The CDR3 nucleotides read TGTGCCAGTGGACAGGCCTATGGCTACACCTTC. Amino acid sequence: CASGQAYGYTF.

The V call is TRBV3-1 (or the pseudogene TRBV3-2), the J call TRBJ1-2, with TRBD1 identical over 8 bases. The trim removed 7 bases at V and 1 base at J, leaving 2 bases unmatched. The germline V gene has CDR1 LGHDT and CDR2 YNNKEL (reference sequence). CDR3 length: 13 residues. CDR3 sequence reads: CASTTGDNYGYTF. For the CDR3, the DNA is TGTGCCAGCACGACAGGGGATAACTATGGCTACACCTTC.

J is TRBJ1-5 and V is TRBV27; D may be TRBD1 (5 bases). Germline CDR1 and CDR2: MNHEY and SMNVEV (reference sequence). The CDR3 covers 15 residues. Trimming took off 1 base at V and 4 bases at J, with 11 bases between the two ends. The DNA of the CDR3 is TGTGCCAGCAGTTTATGGGGGGTAGGAAATCAGCCCCAGCATTTT. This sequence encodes CASSLWGVGNQPQHF.

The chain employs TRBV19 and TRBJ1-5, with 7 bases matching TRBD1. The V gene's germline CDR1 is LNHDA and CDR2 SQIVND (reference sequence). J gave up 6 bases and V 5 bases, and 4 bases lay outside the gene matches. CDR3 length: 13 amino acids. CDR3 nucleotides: TGTGCCAGTAGTGGCAGGGGGATTCAGCCCCAGCATTTT. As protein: CASSGRGIQPQHF.

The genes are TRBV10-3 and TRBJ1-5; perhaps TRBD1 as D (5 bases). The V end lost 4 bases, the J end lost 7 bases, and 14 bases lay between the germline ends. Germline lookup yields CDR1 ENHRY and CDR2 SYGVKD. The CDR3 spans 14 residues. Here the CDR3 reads CAISGNQGDQPQHF. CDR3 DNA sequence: TGTGCCATCAGTGGAAATCAAGGGGACCAGCCCCAGCATTTT.